The next 10 T cell receptor beta chains were all read from a single sample in a study of shared clonotypes between healthy human individuals. Measured with immunoSEQ multiplex PCR; TCRdb has only the in-frame clones, and not every one. The table has roughly 2 million clones, around 95% seen once; the top ten hold 0.13%. The material sequenced was naive CD4+ T cells sorted from blood. Subset indicated: CD45RA+ positively selected. The receptors shown here come from a man younger than 35 in good health.

The chain combines TRBV7-2 with TRBJ1-5; unclear D gene. Germline V lookup: CDR1 SGHTA, CDR2 FQGNSA. The CDR3 runs to 16 residues. Deletions cut 5 bases from V and 2 bases from J, with 16 bases between. CDR3 in amino acids: CASSLDPKRGNQPQHF. The CDR3 DNA is TGTGCCAGCAGCCTCGACCCCAAAAGGGGCAATCAGCCCCAGCATTTT.

This chain links TRBV27 with TRBJ2-2; 9 nucleotides match TRBD1. The CDR3 sequence is 16 residues long. The trim removed 6 bases at V and 3 bases at J, leaving 8 bases unmatched. Germline assignment: CDR1 MNHEY and CDR2 SMNVEV (reference sequence). The CDR3 protein is CASRTGGLVYTGELFF. In nucleotides, the CDR3 is TGTGCCAGCAGAACAGGGGGCTTGGTGTACACCGGGGAGCTGTTTTTT.

Concerning this clone: The sample has other DNA sequences that encode this CDR3 too. The V call is TRBV5-1, the J call TRBJ1-4; no clear D gene. Germline lookup yields CDR1 SGHRS and CDR2 YFSETQ. The V end lost 0 bases, the J end lost 5 bases, and 8 bases lay between the germline ends. The CDR3 runs 14 residues. CDR3 coding DNA: TGCGCCAGCAGCTTGGTAGCAGGAAATGAAAAACTGTTTTTT. Translation: CASSLVAGNEKLFF.

CDR3 DNA sequence: TGCAGCGTTGCCGGGGGGAACACAGATACGCAGTATTTT. Amino acid sequence: CSVAGGNTDTQYF. This chain connects TRBV29-1 to TRBJ2-3; TRBD2 matches at 7 bases. CDR1 and CDR2 (germline): SQVTM, ANQGSEA. This CDR3 spans 13 amino acids. V was clipped by 4 bases and J by 2 bases; unmatched bases: 3.

Notes on this clone: Other DNA sequences in the sample encode the same CDR3. This sequence joins TRBV7-9 and TRBJ2-7, with TRBD1 matching over 9 bases. The V and J ends lost 11 bases and 2 bases, in that order; junction bases with no gene match: 4. The CDR3 extends over 12 amino acids. Per germline, CDR1 SEHNR and CDR2 FQNEAQ (reference sequence). The DNA for the CDR3 is TGTGCCTCGGGACAGGGTACCTACGAGCAGTACTTC. Translated: CASGQGTYEQYF. The full variable domain, rest sourced from reference TRBV7-9 and TRBJ2-7, is DTGVSQNPRHKITKRGQNVTFRCDPISEHNRLYWYRQTLGQGPEFLTYFQNEAQLEKSRLLSDRFSAERPKGSFSTLEIQRTEQGDSAMYLCASGQGTYEQYFGPGTRLTVT.

J is TRBJ1-6 and V is TRBV4-3, with unresolved D. This CDR3 is built from 15 residues. Trimming removed 2 bases at V and 4 bases at J, with 9 bases between. Germline values: CDR1 LGHNA, CDR2 YSLEER. The DNA of the CDR3 is TGCGCCAGCAGCCAACGTCGTCAGTATAATTCACCCCTCCACTTT. Its protein is CASSQRRQYNSPLHF.

The chain is built from TRBV7-2 and TRBJ1-1; no reliable D call. Germline V gives CDR1 SGHTA, CDR2 FQGNSA. The CDR3 runs to 14 residues. V was shortened by 6 bases and J by 9 bases, with 20 bases between the two germline ends. This chain's CDR3 is CASSSTVVRIKAFF. For the CDR3, the DNA is TGTGCCAGCAGTTCAACCGTGGTACGGATTAAAGCTTTCTTT.

The chain employs TRBV11-2 and TRBJ1-1; no clear D gene. The V end lost 2 bases, the J end lost 0 bases, and 7 bases lay between the germline ends. CDR1 and CDR2 (germline): SGHAT, FQNNGV. This CDR3 contains 14 residues. As DNA, the CDR3 is TGTGCCAGCAGCTTAATTCCCTTGAACACTGAAGCTTTCTTT. Translation gives CASSLIPLNTEAFF.

This chain uses TRBV11-2 with TRBJ2-3; no reliable D call. Deletions cut 5 bases from V and 1 base from J, with 16 bases between. Per the germline V gene, CDR1 is SGHAT and CDR2 is FQNNGV. The CDR3 is 16 amino acids. This chain's CDR3 is CASSPRPLLGTDTQYF. The CDR3, as DNA: TGTGCCAGCAGCCCGCGGCCGTTGCTGGGCACAGATACGCAGTATTTT.

The chain combines TRBV5-1 with TRBJ2-1, with 11 positions matching TRBD2. The CDR3 spans 16 residues. From germline, CDR1 is SGHRS and CDR2 YFSETQ. Trimming at V came to 0 bases and at J to 2 bases, leaving 1 base not matched to a gene. CDR3 DNA: TGCGCCAGCAGCTTGGGGGGACTAGCGGCCTACAATGAGCAGTTCTTC. Translation gives CASSLGGLAAYNEQFF.